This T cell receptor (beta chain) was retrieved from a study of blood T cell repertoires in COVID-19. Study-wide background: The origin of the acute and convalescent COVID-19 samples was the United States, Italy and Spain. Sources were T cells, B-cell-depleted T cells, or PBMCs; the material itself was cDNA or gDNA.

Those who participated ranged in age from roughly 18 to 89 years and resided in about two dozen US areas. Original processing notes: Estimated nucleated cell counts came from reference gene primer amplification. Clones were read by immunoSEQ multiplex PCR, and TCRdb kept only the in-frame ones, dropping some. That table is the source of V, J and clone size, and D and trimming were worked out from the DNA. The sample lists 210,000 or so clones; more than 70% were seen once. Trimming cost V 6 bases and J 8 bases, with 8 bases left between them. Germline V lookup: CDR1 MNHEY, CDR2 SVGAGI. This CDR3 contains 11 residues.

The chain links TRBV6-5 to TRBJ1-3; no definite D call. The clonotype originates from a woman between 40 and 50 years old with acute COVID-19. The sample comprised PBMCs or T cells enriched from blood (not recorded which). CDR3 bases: TGTGCCAGCAGCCTGCGGGACACCATATATTTT. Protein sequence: CASSLRDTIYF.